This T cell receptor (beta chain) is from a study of blood T cell repertoires in COVID-19. The method was immunoSEQ multiplex PCR; TCRdb's version includes in-frame clones alone and lacks a portion of them. The sample has around 200,000 clones, 84% seen once. After removal of 4 bases from V and 10 bases from J, the junction contained 13 bases not matched to a gene. This CDR3 comprises 14 residues. Germline assignment: CDR1 SGHDT and CDR2 YYEEEE. What was sequenced was peripheral blood. The sequence came from a human donor in a cohort sampled during active COVID-19. The rearrangement links TRBV5-6 to TRBJ1-1, with 7 bases that match TRBD1. The CDR3 loop is CASSVAGTAFGAFF. In DNA form, the CDR3 reads TGTGCCAGCAGCGTGGCAGGGACAGCCTTTGGAGCTTTCTTT. Full variable domain (outside the CDR3, taken from reference TRBV5-6 and TRBJ1-1): DAGVTQSPTHLIKTRGQQVTLRCSPKSGHDTVSWYQQALGQGPQFIFQYYEEEERQRGNFPDRFSGHQFPNYSSELNVNALLLGDSALYLCASSVAGTAFGAFFGQGTRLTVV.